A single sample gave rise to the 30 T cell receptor beta chains below, sequenced in a study of cytomegalovirus exposure and HLA in healthy donors (dated by TCRdb to 2017 to 2019). The library relied on the immunoSEQ multiplex PCR assay. For the multiplex PCR, a mixture combining 60 forward primers for TCR Vbeta segments and 13 reverse primers for TCR Jbeta segments was used. TCRdb limited this immuneACCESS table to in-frame rearrangements with V and J called. A share of clones is missing; checked studies link under half to unresolved V genes, and the rest is unexplained. Per the sample table, the count is over 80,000 clones. The top ten constitute just over 5.5% of the sample. Sequenced input: PBMCs. These TCRs come from a girl aged 10 to 17 in good health and CMV-seropositive.

This chain connects TRBV5-6 to TRBJ2-7; 7 nucleotides agree with TRBD1. This CDR3 has 13 amino acids. Germline lookup yields CDR1 SGHDT and CDR2 YYEEEE. As DNA, the CDR3 is TGTGCCAGCAGTTTGGGGGACAGAGCGTGGCAGTACGTC. Encoded protein: CASSLGDRAWQYV.

The V call is TRBV15, the J call TRBJ2-7; possibly TRBD1 for D (5 bases). The CDR3 has 16 amino acids. Per the germline V gene, CDR1 is LNHNV and CDR2 is YYDKDF (reference sequence). V dropped 2 bases and J dropped 7 bases, with 21 bases sitting between them. The CDR3 DNA reads TGTGCCACCAGCAGATTGGGGCCCCCGTCTGAGAGTGAGCAGTACGTC. Its protein product is CATSRLGPPSESEQYV.

The chain combines TRBV6-5 with TRBJ1-2; TRBD1 aligns across 7 bases. V lost 6 bases to trimming and J lost 3 bases; unmatched junction nucleotides: 10. The CDR3 totals 15 residues. In germline, CDR1 is MNHEY, CDR2 SVGAGI. This CDR3 is CASSQGEVLDYGYTF. In DNA, the CDR3 is TGTGCCAGCAGCCAGGGGGAAGTCTTGGACTATGGCTACACCTTC.

About this clone: At one boundary the junction diverges from the germline segment, which might be a read error. Other DNA sequences in this specimen translate into the identical CDR3. The chain couples TRBV5-4 to TRBJ2-4; the D gene is possibly TRBD1 (6 bases). The germline V gene has CDR1 SGHNT and CDR2 YYREEE (reference sequence). The CDR3 has 11 amino acids. Here the CDR3 reads CASSYGDKVHF. CDR3 nucleotide sequence: TGTGCCAGCAGCTACGGGGACAAGGTACACTTC.

V usage is TRBV4-3 and J usage is TRBJ1-5; D remains unclear. Between the trimmed V and J ends, which lost 0 bases and 5 bases, there was a span of 5 bases. Looked up from germline, CDR1 is LGHNA and CDR2 is YSLEER. This CDR3 has 13 residues. In nucleotides, the CDR3 is TGCGCCAGCAGCCAAGATCGAGATCAGCCCCAGCATTTT. This translates into CASSQDRDQPQHF.

About this clone: The junction departs from germline at one end; a sequencing error may be responsible. J is TRBJ1-2 and V is TRBV6-5; D remains ambiguous. The CDR3 runs to 12 residues. Germline CDR1 reads MNHEY; CDR2 reads SVGAGI. CDR3 sequence: CATKRENCGYTF. DNA for the CDR3: TGTGCCACCAAGCGGGAGAACTGTGGCTACACCTTC.

The CDR3 here is CASSLNGPAGQPQHF. The CDR3 DNA sequence: TGTGCCAGCAGCTTAAACGGCCCCGCGGGTCAGCCCCAGCATTTT. The chain couples TRBV7-2 to TRBJ1-5; D is undetermined. V was shortened by 2 bases and J by 6 bases, with 14 bases between the two germline ends. CDR1 and CDR2 from the germline V gene are SGHTA and FQGNSA. There are 15 residues in the CDR3.

The chain has TRBV2 and TRBJ1-1, with TRBD1 identical over 8 bases. With 7 bases clipped from V and 4 bases from J, the junction kept 8 bases outside the gene matches. The CDR3 length is 14 residues. Germline V gene lookup returns CDR1 SNHLY and CDR2 FYNNEI. The CDR3: CASKSTGGVTEAFF. The DNA for the CDR3 is TGTGCCAGCAAGTCAACAGGGGGGGTCACTGAAGCTTTCTTT.

The chain links TRBV5-1 to TRBJ1-6; no definite D call. V lost 0 bases to trimming and J lost 7 bases, with 8 bases between them. Germline CDR1 is SGHRS and CDR2 is YFSETQ. This CDR3 has 14 amino acids. The chain's CDR3 is CASSLDIQNSPLHF. The CDR3 region has the DNA TGCGCCAGCAGCTTGGACATACAAAATTCACCCCTCCACTTT.

The rearrangement uses TRBV10-3 and TRBJ2-3, with 13 nucleotides matching TRBD2. Germline assignment: CDR1 ENHRY and CDR2 SYGVKD. CDR3 length equals 16 residues. The V segment lost 5 bases and the J segment 3 bases; nucleotides outside the gene matches: 5. The CDR3 DNA reads TGTGCCATCAGTCTGGGACTAGCGGGGAAAACAGATACGCAGTATTTT. It yields the protein CAISLGLAGKTDTQYF.

The chain links TRBV2 to TRBJ1-1, with TRBD1 matching 7 bases. CDR1 SNHLY and CDR2 FYNNEI come from the germline V gene. The CDR3 is made up of 13 amino acids. V shed 7 bases and J 1 base; nucleotides not matched to a gene: 3. CDR3 amino acids: CASIDRENTEAFF. The CDR3 DNA reads TGTGCCAGCATTGACAGGGAGAACACTGAAGCTTTCTTT.

This rearrangement joins TRBV2 to TRBJ2-1; D is unresolved. The CDR3 sequence is 14 residues long. V was cut by 7 bases and J by 0 bases, with 10 bases left in between. Germline CDR1 SNHLY, CDR2 FYNNEI. This CDR3 is CASTRPGSYNEQFF. The CDR3 coding sequence is TGTGCCAGCACTCGCCCAGGCTCCTACAATGAGCAGTTCTTC.

V and J are TRBV19 and TRBJ1-5; TRBD1 is a possible D gene (5 bases). V lost 8 bases and J 4 bases, leaving 15 bases between the germline ends. The CDR3 length is 14 residues. The germline V gene has CDR1 LNHDA and CDR2 SQIVND (reference sequence). CDR3 sequence: CASARQGQNQPQHF. CDR3 in DNA: TGTGCCAGTGCTCGTCAGGGCCAAAATCAGCCCCAGCATTTT.

The chain recombines TRBV29-1 with TRBJ2-2; maybe TRBD2 (6 bases). With 0 bases removed from V and 6 bases from J, the gap between germline ends came to 8 bases. Germline V gene sequence: CDR1 SQVTM, CDR2 ANQGSEA. The CDR3 is 13 residues long. Written as DNA, the CDR3 is TGCAGCGTTGAAGATGGGGGGTCCGGGGAGCTGTTTTTT. This codes for CSVEDGGSGELFF.

V is TRBV6-5 and J is TRBJ2-3, with D perhaps TRBD1 (5 bases). V lost 0 bases to trimming and J lost 5 bases, with 9 bases between them. Germline lookup yields CDR1 MNHEY and CDR2 SVGAGI. This CDR3 comprises 14 residues. The CDR3, as DNA: TGTGCCAGCAGTTACTCGTCAGGGCTAGATACGCAGTATTTT. The encoded protein is CASSYSSGLDTQYF.

The chain recombines TRBV29-1 with TRBJ2-2; D remains unclear. V lost 6 bases, J lost 1 base, and 6 bases lay in between. Germline V gene lookup returns CDR1 SQVTM and CDR2 ANQGSEA. The CDR3 is 12 amino acids. CDR3 in DNA: TGCAGCGTCCCAGGGAACACCGGGGAGCTGTTTTTT. This sequence encodes CSVPGNTGELFF.

The genes are TRBV4-3 and TRBJ1-4; 7 nucleotides align to TRBD1. From germline, CDR1 is LGHNA and CDR2 YSLEER. The CDR3 runs to 15 residues. V was pared by 4 bases and J by 6 bases, with 8 bases of the junction left unmatched. CDR3 protein: CASSRRQGFYEKLFF. CDR3 bases: TGCGCCAGCAGCCGACGACAGGGTTTCTATGAAAAACTGTTTTTT.

The genes are TRBV27 and TRBJ1-2; no firm D call. There are 13 residues in the CDR3. Germline V gene sequence: CDR1 MNHEY, CDR2 SMNVEV (reference sequence). V was shortened by 4 bases and J by 4 bases, with 10 bases between the two germline ends. CDR3: CASSSGSAYGYTF. In nucleotides, the CDR3 is TGTGCCAGCAGTTCCGGGTCTGCCTATGGCTACACCTTC.

The J gene is TRBJ1-1, the V gene TRBV4-2; 7 nucleotides agree with TRBD1. The trim removed 4 bases at V and 3 bases at J, leaving 14 bases unmatched. This CDR3 has 17 residues. Germline V CDR1 and CDR2: LGHNA, YNFKEQ. The CDR3 region is CASSPAGIGGSDTEAFF. CDR3 DNA sequence: TGTGCCAGCAGCCCAGCCGGGATAGGGGGCTCGGACACTGAAGCTTTCTTT.

The chain is built from TRBV28 and TRBJ2-7; 7 bases map to TRBD1. CDR1 is MDHEN, CDR2 SYDVKM, per germline. This CDR3 spans 15 amino acids. J gave up 2 bases and V 4 bases, and 8 bases lay outside the gene matches. CDR3 residues: CASSSTGTFAYEQYV. CDR3 DNA: TGTGCCAGCAGTTCGACAGGGACCTTCGCCTACGAGCAGTACGTC.

The J gene is TRBJ2-5, the V gene TRBV6-5, with no clear D. The CDR3 has 14 residues. The germline V gene encodes CDR1 MNHEY and CDR2 SVGAGI. Trimming took off 2 bases at V and 5 bases at J, with 12 bases between the two ends. The CDR3 DNA sequence: TGTGCCAGCAGTTACAACAAAGGCAGGGAGACCCAGTACTTC. The encoded protein is CASSYNKGRETQYF.

This CDR3 reads CASSSQRTRTTYEQYF. The CDR3 DNA follows: TGTGCCAGCAGTTCCCAACGGACTCGAACAACCTACGAGCAGTACTTC. The gene calls are TRBV27 and TRBJ2-7; D may be TRBD2 (5 bases). Germline values: CDR1 MNHEY, CDR2 SMNVEV (reference sequence). Trimming pared 4 bases from V and 2 bases from J, leaving 18 bases between. This CDR3 spans 16 amino acids.

V is TRBV9 and J is TRBJ1-1; TRBD1 matches 9 bases. From germline, CDR1 is SGDLS and CDR2 YYNGEE. The CDR3 sequence is 14 residues long. V was pared by 0 bases and J by 3 bases, with 0 bases of the junction left unmatched. CDR3 in DNA: TGTGCCAGCAGCGTAGGGGACAGGGACACTGAAGCTTTCTTT. This encodes CASSVGDRDTEAFF.

V gene TRBV5-6 combines with J gene TRBJ2-3; 8 nucleotides match TRBD2. Looked up from germline, CDR1 is SGHDT and CDR2 is YYEEEE. The CDR3 extends over 16 amino acids. Unmatched junction bases numbered 7, after V lost 4 bases and J lost 0 bases. The CDR3 loop is CASSPPGLESTDTQYF. Written as DNA, the CDR3 is TGTGCCAGCAGCCCTCCGGGACTAGAAAGCACAGATACGCAGTATTTT.

The chain carries TRBV25-1 and TRBJ1-5; D possibly corresponds to TRBD1 (5 bases). Germline V gives CDR1 MGHDK, CDR2 SYGVNS. V was clipped by 4 bases and J by 4 bases, with 8 bases between them. This CDR3 has 13 amino acids. The CDR3 region is CASSARANQPQHF. The CDR3 DNA is TGTGCCAGCAGTGCCAGGGCGAATCAGCCCCAGCATTTT.

V is TRBV4-3 and J is TRBJ2-2, with a tentative D call TRBD2 (6 bases). Germline CDR1 reads LGHNA; CDR2 reads YSLEER. The CDR3 has 15 residues. V lost 1 base and J 6 bases, leaving 12 bases between the germline ends. The CDR3 is CASSQGTTISGELFF. The CDR3 DNA follows: TGCGCCAGCAGCCAAGGGACTACAATTTCCGGGGAGCTGTTTTTT.

This rearrangement joins TRBV7-9 to TRBJ2-7; the D is unclear. Germline-derived CDR1 and CDR2 are SEHNR and FQNEAQ (reference sequence). The CDR3 contains 15 residues. Deletions cut 5 bases from V and 2 bases from J, with 16 bases between. The CDR3 sequence is CASSLPGSMAYEQYF. In DNA, the CDR3 is TGTGCCAGCAGCCTCCCCGGGTCCATGGCCTACGAGCAGTACTTC.

Notes on this clone: This sample also contains other DNA sequences that code for the same CDR3. This chain connects TRBV7-2 to TRBJ1-5, with 10 nucleotides matching TRBD1. The CDR3 consists of 15 residues. V gave up 5 bases and J gave up 4 bases; unmatched junction bases: 5. Germline V lookup: CDR1 SGHTA, CDR2 FQGNSA. In nucleotides, the CDR3 is TGTGCCAGCAGCCCCAGACAGGGGGCGAATCAGCCCCAGCATTTT. Protein product: CASSPRQGANQPQHF.

V usage is TRBV27 and J usage is TRBJ2-7; 9 positions match TRBD1. The CDR3 extends over 18 amino acids. The germline V gene has CDR1 MNHEY and CDR2 SMNVEV (reference sequence). J was trimmed by 0 bases and V by 4 bases; bases with no gene match: 13. The CDR3 region is CASSSLDFGTGISYEQYF. The CDR3 nucleotides read TGTGCCAGCAGTTCCCTCGACTTCGGGACAGGGATCTCCTACGAGCAGTACTTC.

The V and J genes are TRBV29-1 and TRBJ2-3; TRBD2 matches 8 bases. V gave up 5 bases and J gave up 3 bases; unmatched junction bases: 10. CDR3 size: 15 residues. Germline CDR1 reads SQVTM; CDR2 reads ANQGSEA. CDR3 DNA sequence: TGCAGCGTTCGGTCGATGGCGGGGGGAACAGATACGCAGTATTTT. Translation: CSVRSMAGGTDTQYF.